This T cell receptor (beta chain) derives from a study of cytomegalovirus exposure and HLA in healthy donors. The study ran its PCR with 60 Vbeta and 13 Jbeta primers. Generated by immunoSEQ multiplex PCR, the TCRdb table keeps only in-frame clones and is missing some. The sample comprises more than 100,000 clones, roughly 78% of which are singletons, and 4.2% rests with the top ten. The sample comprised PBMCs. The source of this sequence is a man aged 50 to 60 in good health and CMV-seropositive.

DNA of the CDR3: TGTGCCAGCAGTTTAAACTTCAGGGCTGGGGCCAACGTCCTGACTTTC. Translating it yields CASSLNFRAGANVLTF. The chain recombines TRBV28 with TRBJ2-6, with D perhaps matching TRBD1 (5 bases). The V end was cut by 2 bases, the J end by 2 bases, with 10 bases between. The germline V gene has CDR1 MDHEN and CDR2 SYDVKM. The CDR3 extends over 16 amino acids.